One sample yielded the 27 T cell receptor beta chains listed below, sequenced in a study of molecular identifiers for immune sequencing clone quantification. TCRdb called the PCR reads again in MiXCR, with one record for every CDR3 protein. The sample lists 460,000 or so distinct CDR3 sequences, approximately 25% occurring once. Sequencing was carried out using naive CD8+ T cells from blood, with Jurkat cell RNA spiked in. The subset denotes: FACS-sorted CD8+CD4-CCR7+CD45RA+ naive T cells. These receptors came from a human donor in good health. Some libraries in this study had Jurkat cell RNA spiked in.

This clonotype was detected a few times. The rearrangement joins TRBV19 to TRBJ1-2; D unclear. This CDR3 is 14 amino acids long. Trimming pared 6 bases from V and 0 bases from J, leaving 11 bases between. Germline-derived CDR1 and CDR2 are LNHDA and SQIVND (reference sequence). This CDR3 is CASRPGNPNYGYTF. DNA of the CDR3: TGTGCCAGTAGGCCGGGGAACCCTAACTATGGCTACACCTTC.

This chain joins TRBV7-9 and TRBJ1-4, with D tentatively TRBD1 (6 bases). CDR3 length equals 15 residues. V was shortened by 5 bases and J by 7 bases, with 17 bases between the two germline ends. Per the germline V gene, CDR1 is SEHNR and CDR2 is FQNEAQ (reference sequence). CDR3 sequence reads: CASSLTGTSGEKLFF. The DNA of the CDR3 is TGTGCCAGCAGCCTAACCGGGACATCGGGTGAAAAACTGTTTTTT.

Comment on this clonotype: Being one base from a much bigger clone, this may be a read error. The rearrangement joins TRBV27 to TRBJ1-1; TRBD1 is a possible D gene (5 bases). Germline V gene data show CDR1 as MNHEY and CDR2 as SMNVEV (reference sequence). This CDR3 has 12 residues. For the CDR3, the DNA is TGTGCCAGCGGTTTTCAGGGCACTGAAGCTTTCTTT. Encoded protein: CASGFQGTEAFF.

As concerns this clonotype: A much larger clone sits a single nucleotide away, making a read error possible. This sequence joins TRBV7-8 and TRBJ2-7; TRBD1 aligns across 9 bases. The length of the CDR3 is 16 residues. CDR1 is SGHVS, CDR2 FQNEAQ, per germline. CDR3 nucleotides: TGTGCCAGCGGCTTGGGAACCGGGACAGGGACCTACGAGCAGTACTTC. Its translation is CASGLGTGTGTYEQYF.

The chain uses TRBV10-3 and TRBJ2-1; 11 bases are shared with TRBD2. The CDR3 loop spans 15 amino acids. V trimming: 1 base; J trimming: 8 bases; junction bases outside the gene matches: 4. Germline V gene lookup returns CDR1 ENHRY and CDR2 SYGVKD. CDR3 nucleotides: TGTGCCATCAGTGAGTTTAGCGGGGGGGCGGATGAGCAGTTCTTC. This gives the protein CAISEFSGGADEQFF.

This clonotype was seen at least ten times. The rearrangement joins TRBV28 to TRBJ2-3; D is undetermined. The CDR3 is 14 residues long. The V end lost 3 bases, the J end lost 0 bases, and 7 bases lay between the germline ends. In germline, CDR1 is MDHEN, CDR2 SYDVKM. The CDR3 nucleotides read TGTGCCAGCAGTTTGGACCCTAGCACAGATACGCAGTATTTT. It yields the protein CASSLDPSTDTQYF.

This clonotype was seen a few times. The gene calls are TRBV12-3 or TRBV12-4 and TRBJ2-2; unclear D gene. Trimming left V 6 bases short and J 6 bases short, with 14 bases between. CDR3 length equals 14 residues. The chain's CDR3 is CASSPDGAAGELFF. As DNA, the CDR3 is TGTGCCAGCAGCCCCGACGGAGCCGCCGGGGAGCTGTTTTTT.

This clonotype was observed many times. The V call is TRBV5-4, the J call TRBJ1-1; unclear D gene. Germline lookup yields CDR1 SGHNT and CDR2 YYREEE (reference sequence). V shed 0 bases and J shed 0 bases, with 6 bases lying between them. The CDR3 runs 14 residues. CDR3: CASSLGVMNTEAFF. The CDR3 DNA sequence: TGTGCCAGCAGCTTGGGGGTCATGAACACTGAAGCTTTCTTT.

This clonotype was seen at least ten times. The chain links TRBV15 to TRBJ1-1; 7 nucleotides align to TRBD1. Trimming took 3 bases from V and 7 from J; bases not matched to a gene: 2. This CDR3 region has 12 residues. Germline V gene data show CDR1 as LNHNV and CDR2 as YYDKDF (reference sequence). The CDR3 here is CATSRDRFEAFF. The CDR3 bases are TGTGCCACCAGCAGGGACAGGTTTGAAGCTTTCTTT.

Ten or more counts support this clonotype. The chain is built from TRBV4-1 and TRBJ1-1; D possibly corresponds to TRBD1 (5 bases). The CDR3 consists of 16 residues. In germline, CDR1 is MGHRA, CDR2 YSYEKL. V lost 4 bases and J lost 1, with 16 bases in between. CDR3 amino acids: CASSPNVAGPNTEAFF. Written as DNA, the CDR3 is TGCGCCAGCAGCCCAAATGTGGCAGGGCCGAACACTGAAGCTTTCTTT.

This clonotype was detected only a few times. J is TRBJ2-3 and V is TRBV18, with 10 positions matching TRBD1. Germline V gives CDR1 KGHSH, CDR2 LQKENI. V shed 4 bases and J 3 bases; nucleotides not matched to a gene: 4. The CDR3 has 15 residues. CDR3 amino acids: CASSRLGQGTDTQYF. The CDR3, as DNA: TGTGCCAGCTCACGGCTGGGACAGGGGACAGATACGCAGTATTTT.

This clonotype occurred a few times. The J gene is TRBJ2-7, the V gene TRBV15; D gene ambiguous. CDR3 length: 14 amino acids. In germline, CDR1 is LNHNV, CDR2 YYDKDF (reference sequence). V was cut by 0 bases and J by 0 bases, with 6 bases left in between. CDR3 loop: CATSREGDSYEQYF. CDR3 nucleotides: TGTGCCACCAGCAGAGAAGGAGACTCCTACGAGCAGTACTTC.

This clonotype turned up a few times. CDR3 DNA: TGTGCCAGCACTGACTACAATGAGCAGTTCTTC. The encoded protein is CASTDYNEQFF. V gene TRBV27 combines with J gene TRBJ2-1; D gene uncertain. Germline CDR1 and CDR2: MNHEY and SMNVEV (reference sequence). CDR3 size: 11 residues. The ends were cut back, 7 bases at V and 3 bases at J, with 4 bases in the middle.

In its sample, this clonotype was seen a few times. The V call is TRBV27, the J call TRBJ2-7, with D tentatively TRBD1 (5 bases). The CDR3 covers 13 residues. The germline V gene encodes CDR1 MNHEY and CDR2 SMNVEV (reference sequence). V dropped 4 bases and J dropped 3 bases, with 10 bases sitting between them. In DNA form, the CDR3 reads TGTGCCAGCAGTTGGGGCAATTACTACGAGCAGTACTTC. This codes for CASSWGNYYEQYF.

In its sample, this clonotype was seen a few times. The chain recombines TRBV9 with TRBJ2-2; TRBD2 matches at 9 bases. The CDR3 has 16 residues. Germline V gene lookup returns CDR1 SGDLS and CDR2 YYNGEE. Losses at the gene ends were 0 bases for V and 4 bases for J; bases not matched to a gene: 4. CDR3 residues: CASSVERGAATGELFF. The DNA for the CDR3 is TGTGCCAGCAGCGTAGAGCGGGGGGCGGCCACCGGGGAGCTGTTTTTT.

The chain employs TRBV11-1 and TRBJ2-3, with TRBD2 matching over 7 bases. The CDR3 extends over 15 amino acids. Germline loops: CDR1 SGHAT, CDR2 FQDESV (reference sequence). V lost 3 bases and J lost 2; bases outside the gene matches: 5. In DNA, the CDR3 is TGTGCCAGCAGCTTGCTAGCGGAAGCCACAGATACGCAGTATTTT. Protein: CASSLLAEATDTQYF.

On this clonotype itself: This may be a read error: a much more frequent sequence differs by one nucleotide. The J gene is TRBJ2-7, the V gene TRBV12-3 or TRBV12-4; a weak D match, TRBD1 (6 bases). The length of the CDR3 is 15 residues. V was shortened by 6 bases and J by 3 bases, with 18 bases between the two germline ends. This chain's CDR3 is CASSSTGCVLYEQYF. The CDR3 bases are TGTGCCAGCAGCTCTACAGGGTGTGTTCTCTACGAGCAGTACTTC.

This clonotype was seen more than once but under ten times. The chain joins TRBV4-2 to TRBJ1-5, with 7 positions matching TRBD1. There are 14 residues in the CDR3. The germline gives CDR1 LGHNA, CDR2 YNFKEQ. The V segment lost 1 base and the J segment 8 bases; nucleotides outside the gene matches: 5. CDR3 region: CASSQGQGAEPQHF. The CDR3 nucleotides are TGTGCCAGCAGCCAAGGACAGGGTGCTGAGCCCCAGCATTTT.

The rearrangement uses TRBV12-3 or TRBV12-4 and TRBJ2-1; weak D call: TRBD1 (5 bases). V was trimmed by 5 bases and J by 10 bases, leaving 12 bases between them. CDR3 size: 12 residues. CDR3 loop: CASSPGQGEQFF. As DNA, the CDR3 is TGTGCCAGCAGTCCCGGACAAGGCGAGCAGTTCTTC.

The rearrangement joins TRBV4-1 to TRBJ2-7, with D uncertain. Trimming took off 0 bases at V and 2 bases at J, with 8 bases between the two ends. The CDR3 length is 14 residues. The V gene's germline CDR1 is MGHRA and CDR2 YSYEKL. For the CDR3, the DNA is TGCGCCAGCAGCCAAGATCGCCTAGCCTACGAGCAGTACTTC. It yields the protein CASSQDRLAYEQYF.

This rearrangement joins TRBV7-2 to TRBJ2-3, with no clear D. The V and J ends lost 11 bases and 5 bases respectively, with 26 bases between them. Per the germline V gene, CDR1 is SGHTA and CDR2 is FQGNSA. This CDR3 comprises 16 residues. CDR3 residues: CARRSRPTLYVDTQYF. The CDR3, as DNA: TGTGCCCGCCGCTCCCGCCCCACCTTATATGTAGATACGCAGTATTTT.

This sequence joins TRBV4-1 and TRBJ1-1; TRBD1 aligns across 9 bases. This CDR3 spans 14 amino acids. Trimming took 5 bases from V and 6 from J; bases not matched to a gene: 7. In germline, CDR1 is MGHRA, CDR2 YSYEKL. The DNA for the CDR3 is TGCGCCAGCAGCAGATCGACAGGGGGTCCTGAAGCTTTCTTT. Protein: CASSRSTGGPEAFF.

This clonotype was seen at least ten times. V gene TRBV19 combines with J gene TRBJ2-1; 7 bases fit TRBD2. This CDR3 spans 15 amino acids. Trimming at V came to 1 base and at J to 5 bases, leaving 5 bases not matched to a gene. CDR1 is LNHDA and CDR2 is SQIVND in the germline V gene (reference sequence). CDR3 protein: CASSIGALADNEQFF. The CDR3 DNA is TGTGCCAGTAGTATAGGTGCCCTAGCGGACAATGAGCAGTTCTTC.

This chain links TRBV19 with TRBJ1-5; D may be TRBD1 (5 bases). V shed 3 bases and J shed 0 bases, with 6 bases lying between them. The germline V gene has CDR1 LNHDA and CDR2 SQIVND (reference sequence). The CDR3 runs to 14 residues. CDR3 DNA: TGTGCCAGTAGTATTGGGGCTAGCAATCAGCCCCAGCATTTT. It yields the protein CASSIGASNQPQHF.

The chain uses TRBV9 and TRBJ2-1, with TRBD2 matching 11 bases. J lost 0 bases, V lost 3 bases, and 8 bases had no gene match. CDR3 length: 18 residues. Per the germline V gene, CDR1 is SGDLS and CDR2 is YYNGEE. This chain's CDR3 is CASSGGTSGGSSYNEQFF. The CDR3 bases are TGTGCCAGCAGCGGTGGGACTAGCGGTGGGAGCTCCTACAATGAGCAGTTCTTC.

A word on this clonotype: A much larger clonotype is one base distant, so this may be a read error. The rearrangement links TRBV5-1 to TRBJ1-1; no reliable D call. The V gene's germline CDR1 is SGHRS and CDR2 YFSETQ. The CDR3 has 12 amino acids. CDR3 amino acids: CASSLVGREAFF. In DNA form, the CDR3 reads TGCGCCAGCAGTTTGGTCGGGAGGGAAGCTTTCTTT.

The V call is TRBV15, the J call TRBJ2-1, with a weak D call TRBD2 (7 bases). The V and J ends lost 11 bases and 7 bases respectively, with 21 bases between them. The CDR3 has 14 amino acids. CDR1 is LNHNV and CDR2 is YYDKDF in the germline V gene (reference sequence). In DNA form, the CDR3 reads TGTGCCGCCCGAAGAGGGGGGGGTGGTAATGAGCAGTTCTTC. It codes for CAARRGGGGNEQFF.